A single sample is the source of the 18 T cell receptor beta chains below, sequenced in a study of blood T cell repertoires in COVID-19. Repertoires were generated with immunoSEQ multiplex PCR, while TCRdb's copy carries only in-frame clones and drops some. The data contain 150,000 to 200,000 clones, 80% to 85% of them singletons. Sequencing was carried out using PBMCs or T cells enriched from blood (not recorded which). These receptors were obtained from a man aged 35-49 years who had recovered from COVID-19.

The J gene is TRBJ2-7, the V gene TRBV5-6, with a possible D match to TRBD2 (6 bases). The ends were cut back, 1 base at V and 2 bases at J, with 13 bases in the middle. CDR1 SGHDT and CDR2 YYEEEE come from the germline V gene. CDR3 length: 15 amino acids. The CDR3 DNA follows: TGTGCCAGCAGCTTGAAAGGGGAGGTCCCCTACGAGCAGTACTTC. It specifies CASSLKGEVPYEQYF.

CDR3 protein: CASLRRLNTEAFF. The DNA for the CDR3 is TGTGCCAGTCTGAGGCGCCTGAACACTGAAGCTTTCTTT. V and J are TRBV19 and TRBJ1-1; D is ambiguous. The CDR3 sequence is 13 residues long. Germline CDR1 reads LNHDA; CDR2 reads SQIVND (reference sequence). Trimming shortened V by 8 bases and J by 0 bases, and 10 bases separated the two germline ends.

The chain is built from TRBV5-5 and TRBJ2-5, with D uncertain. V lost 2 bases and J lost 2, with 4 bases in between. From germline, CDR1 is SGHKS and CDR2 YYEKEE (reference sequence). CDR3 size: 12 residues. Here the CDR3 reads CASSFQQETQYF. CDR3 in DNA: TGTGCCAGCAGCTTCCAGCAAGAGACCCAGTACTTC. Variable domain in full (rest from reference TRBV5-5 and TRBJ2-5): DAGVTQSPTHLIKTRGQQVTLRCSPISGHKSVSWYQQVLGQGPQFIFQYYEKEERGRGNFPDRFSARQFPNYSSELNVNALLLGDSALYLCASSFQQETQYFGPGTRLLVL.

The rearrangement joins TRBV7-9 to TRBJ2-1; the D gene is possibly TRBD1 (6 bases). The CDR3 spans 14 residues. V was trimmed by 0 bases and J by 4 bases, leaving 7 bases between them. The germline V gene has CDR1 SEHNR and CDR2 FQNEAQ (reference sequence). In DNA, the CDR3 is TGTGCCAGCAGCTTAGCGGGGGCTTACAATGAGCAGTTCTTC. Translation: CASSLAGAYNEQFF.

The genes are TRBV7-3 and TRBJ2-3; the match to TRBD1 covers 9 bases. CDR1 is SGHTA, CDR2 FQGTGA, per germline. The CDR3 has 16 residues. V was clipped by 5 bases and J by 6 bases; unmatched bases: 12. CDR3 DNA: TGTGCCAGCAGCCCAACCGGGACAGGGACGATGGATACGCAGTATTTT. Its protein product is CASSPTGTGTMDTQYF.

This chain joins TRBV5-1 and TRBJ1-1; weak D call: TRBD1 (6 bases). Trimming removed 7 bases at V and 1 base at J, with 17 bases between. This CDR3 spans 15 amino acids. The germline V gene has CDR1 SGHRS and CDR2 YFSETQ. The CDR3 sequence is CASGHPGQENTEAFF. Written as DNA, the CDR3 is TGCGCCAGCGGGCACCCGGGACAAGAGAACACTGAAGCTTTCTTT. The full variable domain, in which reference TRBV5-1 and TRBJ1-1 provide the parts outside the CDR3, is KAGVTQTPRYLIKTRGQQVTLSCSPISGHRSVSWYQQTPGQGLQFLFEYFSETQRNKGNFPGRFSGRQFSNSRSEMNVSTLELGDSALYLCASGHPGQENTEAFFGQGTRLTVV.

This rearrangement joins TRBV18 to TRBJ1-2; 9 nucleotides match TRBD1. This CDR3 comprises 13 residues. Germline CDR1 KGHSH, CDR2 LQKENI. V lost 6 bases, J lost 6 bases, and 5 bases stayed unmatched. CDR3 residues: CASSTDRGDGYTF. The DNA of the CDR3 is TGTGCCAGCTCGACCGACAGGGGGGATGGCTACACCTTC.

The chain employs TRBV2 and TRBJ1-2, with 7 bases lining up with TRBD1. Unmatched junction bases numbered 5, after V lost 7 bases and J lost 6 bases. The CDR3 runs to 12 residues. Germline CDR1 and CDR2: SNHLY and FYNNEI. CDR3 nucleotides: TGTGCCAGCATCGCCCAGGGGGATGGCTACACCTTC. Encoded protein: CASIAQGDGYTF. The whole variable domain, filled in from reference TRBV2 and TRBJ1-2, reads EPEVTQTPSHQVTQMGQEVILRCVPISNHLYFYWYRQILGQKVEFLVSFYNNEISEKSEIFDDQFSVERPDGSNFTLKIRSTKLEDSAMYFCASIAQGDGYTFGSGTRLTVV.

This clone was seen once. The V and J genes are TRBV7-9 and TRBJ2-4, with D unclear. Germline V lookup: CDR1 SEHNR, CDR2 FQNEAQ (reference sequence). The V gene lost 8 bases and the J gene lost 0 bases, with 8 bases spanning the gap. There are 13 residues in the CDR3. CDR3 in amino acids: CASSGVAKNIQYF. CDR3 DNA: TGTGCCAGCTCGGGTGTAGCCAAAAACATTCAGTACTTC.

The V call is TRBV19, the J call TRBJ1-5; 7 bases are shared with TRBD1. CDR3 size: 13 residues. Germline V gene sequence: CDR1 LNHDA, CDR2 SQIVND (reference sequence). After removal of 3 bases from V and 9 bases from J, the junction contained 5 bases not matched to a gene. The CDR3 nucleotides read TGTGCCAGTAGTATGGGGGACAGAGGGCCCCAGCATTTT. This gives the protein CASSMGDRGPQHF.

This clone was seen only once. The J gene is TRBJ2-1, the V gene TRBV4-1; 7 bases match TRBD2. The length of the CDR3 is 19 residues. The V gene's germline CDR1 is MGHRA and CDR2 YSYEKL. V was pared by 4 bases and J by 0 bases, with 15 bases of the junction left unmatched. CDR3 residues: CASSPFLVGRGSSYNEQFF. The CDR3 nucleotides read TGCGCCAGCAGCCCTTTTTTGGTTGGGCGGGGGAGCTCCTACAATGAGCAGTTCTTC.

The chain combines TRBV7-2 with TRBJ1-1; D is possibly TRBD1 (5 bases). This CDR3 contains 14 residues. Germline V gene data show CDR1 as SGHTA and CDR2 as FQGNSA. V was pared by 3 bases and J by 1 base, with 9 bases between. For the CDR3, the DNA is TGTGCCAGCAGCTTGAACAGGTGGAACACTGAAGCTTTCTTT. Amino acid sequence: CASSLNRWNTEAFF.

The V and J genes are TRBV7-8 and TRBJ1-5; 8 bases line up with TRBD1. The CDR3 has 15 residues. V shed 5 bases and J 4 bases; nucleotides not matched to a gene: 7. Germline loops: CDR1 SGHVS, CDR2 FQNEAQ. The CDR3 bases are TGTGCCAGCAGCCCCTGGACAGGGCCTAATCAGCCCCAGCATTTT. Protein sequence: CASSPWTGPNQPQHF.

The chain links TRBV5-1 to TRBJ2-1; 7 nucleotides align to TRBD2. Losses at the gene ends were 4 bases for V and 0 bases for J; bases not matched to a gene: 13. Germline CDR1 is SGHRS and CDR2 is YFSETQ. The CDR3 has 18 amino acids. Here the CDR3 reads CASSRLSFGGSSYNEQFF. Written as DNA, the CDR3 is TGCGCCAGCAGCCGGTTGAGCTTTGGCGGGAGCTCCTACAATGAGCAGTTCTTC.

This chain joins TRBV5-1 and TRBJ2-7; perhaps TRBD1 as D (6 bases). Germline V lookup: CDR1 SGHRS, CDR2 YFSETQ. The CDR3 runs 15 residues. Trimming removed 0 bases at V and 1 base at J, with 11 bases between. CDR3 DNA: TGCGCCAGCAGCTTGGCCGGGACACCTTCCTACGAGCAGTACTTC. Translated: CASSLAGTPSYEQYF.

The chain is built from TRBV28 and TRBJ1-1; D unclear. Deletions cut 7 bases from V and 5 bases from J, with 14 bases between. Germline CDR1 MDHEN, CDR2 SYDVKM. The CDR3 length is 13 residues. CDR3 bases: TGTGCCAGCAATGAGGTATCGAAAACTGAAGCTTTCTTT. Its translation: CASNEVSKTEAFF.

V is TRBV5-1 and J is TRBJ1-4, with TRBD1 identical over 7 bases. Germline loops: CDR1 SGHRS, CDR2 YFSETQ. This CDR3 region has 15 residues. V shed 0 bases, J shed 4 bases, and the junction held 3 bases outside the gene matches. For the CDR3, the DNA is TGCGCCAGCAGCTTGGGGACAGGAAATAATGAAAAACTGTTTTTT. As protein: CASSLGTGNNEKLFF.

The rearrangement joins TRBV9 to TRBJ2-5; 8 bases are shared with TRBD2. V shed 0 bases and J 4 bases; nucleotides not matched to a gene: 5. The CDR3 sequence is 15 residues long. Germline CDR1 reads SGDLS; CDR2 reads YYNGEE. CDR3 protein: CASSVAGLGGETQYF. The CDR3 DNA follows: TGTGCCAGCAGCGTAGCGGGACTAGGAGGAGAGACCCAGTACTTC. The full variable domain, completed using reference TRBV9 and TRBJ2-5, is DSGVTQTPKHLITATGQRVTLRCSPRSGDLSVYWYQQSLDQGLQFLIQYYNGEERAKGNILERFSAQQFPDLHSELNLSSLELGDSALYFCASSVAGLGGETQYFGPGTRLLVL.